This T cell receptor (beta chain) originates from a study of control samples from healthy donors and cancer patients. Clones were read by immunoSEQ multiplex PCR, and TCRdb kept only the in-frame ones, dropping some. The sample contains 130,000 to 150,000 clones, about nine tenths of which appear only once. The CDR3 covers 12 residues. V lost 6 bases to trimming and J lost 8 bases, with 13 bases between them. CDR1 and CDR2 (germline): SGHTA, FQGNSA. This clone was counted a few times. Sequenced material: blood. The clonotype originates from a young man in good health. This chain joins TRBV7-2 and TRBJ1-1, with a possible D match to TRBD1 (6 bases). The CDR3 bases are TGTGCCAGCAGAAAAACAGGGATGGAAGCTTTCTTT. It is translated as CASRKTGMEAFF.